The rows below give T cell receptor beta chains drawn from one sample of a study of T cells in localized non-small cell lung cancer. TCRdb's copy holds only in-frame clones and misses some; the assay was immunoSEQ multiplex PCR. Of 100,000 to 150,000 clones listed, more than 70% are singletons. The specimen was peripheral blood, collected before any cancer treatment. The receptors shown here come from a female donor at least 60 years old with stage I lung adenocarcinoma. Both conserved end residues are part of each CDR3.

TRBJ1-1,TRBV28,CASSPLKGTEAFF
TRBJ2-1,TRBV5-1,CASSFPTSDEQFF
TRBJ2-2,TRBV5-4,CASSPLGTGGLGELFF
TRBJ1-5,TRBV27,CASRSGQGGQPQHF
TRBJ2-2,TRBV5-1,CASMRTSGSPGELFF
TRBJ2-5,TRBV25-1,CASSEAGPVETQYF
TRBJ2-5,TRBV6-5,CASSKDRGGETQYF
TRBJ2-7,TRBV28,CASRPGGGLNPYEQYF
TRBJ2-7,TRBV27,CASSFDREAGSYEQYF
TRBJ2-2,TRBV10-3,CAIQGNTGELFF
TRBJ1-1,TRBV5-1,CASSLGTGGTQEAFF
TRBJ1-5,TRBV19,CASMEQGIPNQPQHF
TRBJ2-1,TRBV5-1,CASSLDRTPLNNEQFF
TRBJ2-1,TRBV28,CASSRPGTSVNEQFF
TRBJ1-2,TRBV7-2,CASSLDRRANYGYTF
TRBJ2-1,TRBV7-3,CASSSRGGRGQFF
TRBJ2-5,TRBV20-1,CSARQETQYF
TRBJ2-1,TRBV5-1,CASSLDAGGPYEQFF
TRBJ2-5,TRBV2,CASKEGLAGVFSQYF
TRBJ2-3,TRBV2,CASTPNRGTDTQYF
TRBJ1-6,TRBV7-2,CASSYSGDSPLHF
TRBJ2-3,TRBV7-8,CASSPRRTDTQYF
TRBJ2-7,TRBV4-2,CASSQLAGRYEQYF
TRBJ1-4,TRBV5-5,CASSPSSVFGEKLFF
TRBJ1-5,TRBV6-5,CASRKTGDRQPQHF
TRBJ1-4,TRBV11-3,CASSLAPSSEKLFF
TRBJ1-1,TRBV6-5,CASGLLGTEAFF